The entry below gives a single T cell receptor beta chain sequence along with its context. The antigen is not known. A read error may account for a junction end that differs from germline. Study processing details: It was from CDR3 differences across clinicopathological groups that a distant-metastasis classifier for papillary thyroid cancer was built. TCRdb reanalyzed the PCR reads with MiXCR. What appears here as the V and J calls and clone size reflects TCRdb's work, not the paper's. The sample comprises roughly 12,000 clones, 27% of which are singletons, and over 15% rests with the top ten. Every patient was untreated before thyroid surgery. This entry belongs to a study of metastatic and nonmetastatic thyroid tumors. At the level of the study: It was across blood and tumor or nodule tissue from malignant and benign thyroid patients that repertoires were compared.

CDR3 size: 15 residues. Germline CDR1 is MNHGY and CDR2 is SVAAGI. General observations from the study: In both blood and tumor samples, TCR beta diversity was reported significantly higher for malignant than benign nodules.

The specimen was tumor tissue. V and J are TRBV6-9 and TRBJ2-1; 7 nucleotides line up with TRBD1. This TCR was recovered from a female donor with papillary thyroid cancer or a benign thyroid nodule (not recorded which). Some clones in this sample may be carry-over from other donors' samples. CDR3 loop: CASSEAGGRGNEQFF. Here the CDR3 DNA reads TGCGCCAGCAGTGAGGCAGGGGGTAGAGGCAATGAGCAGTTCTTC.